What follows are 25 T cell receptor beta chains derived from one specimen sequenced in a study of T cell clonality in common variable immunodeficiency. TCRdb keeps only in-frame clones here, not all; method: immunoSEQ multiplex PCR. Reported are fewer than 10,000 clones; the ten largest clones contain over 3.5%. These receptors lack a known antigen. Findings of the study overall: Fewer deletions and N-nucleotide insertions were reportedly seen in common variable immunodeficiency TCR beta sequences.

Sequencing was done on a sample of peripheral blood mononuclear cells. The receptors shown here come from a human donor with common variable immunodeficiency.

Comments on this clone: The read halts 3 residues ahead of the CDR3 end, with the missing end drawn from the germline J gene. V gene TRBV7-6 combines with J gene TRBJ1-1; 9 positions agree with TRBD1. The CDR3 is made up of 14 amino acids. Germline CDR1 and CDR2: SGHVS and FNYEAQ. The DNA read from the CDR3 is TGTGCCAGCAGCTTGGGGACAGGGTTCTCGGAA. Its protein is CASSLGTGFSE. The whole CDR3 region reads CASSLGTGFSEAFF.

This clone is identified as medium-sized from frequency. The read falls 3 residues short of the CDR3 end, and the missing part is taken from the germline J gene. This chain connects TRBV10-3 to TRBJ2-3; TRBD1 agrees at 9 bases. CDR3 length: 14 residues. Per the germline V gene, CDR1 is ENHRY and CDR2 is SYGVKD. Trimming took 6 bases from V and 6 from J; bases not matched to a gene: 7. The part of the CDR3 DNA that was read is TGTGCCATCAGAGGGGACAGGGTAATGGATACG. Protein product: CAIRGDRVMDT. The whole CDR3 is CAIRGDRVMDTQYF.

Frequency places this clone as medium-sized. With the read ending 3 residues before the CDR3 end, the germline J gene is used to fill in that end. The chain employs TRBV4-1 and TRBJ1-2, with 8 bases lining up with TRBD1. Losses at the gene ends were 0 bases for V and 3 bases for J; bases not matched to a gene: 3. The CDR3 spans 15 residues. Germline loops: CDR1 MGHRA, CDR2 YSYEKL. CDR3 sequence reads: CASSQDPGGDYGYTF. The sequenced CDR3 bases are TGCGCCAGCAGCCAAGACCCAGGGGGCGACTATGGC.

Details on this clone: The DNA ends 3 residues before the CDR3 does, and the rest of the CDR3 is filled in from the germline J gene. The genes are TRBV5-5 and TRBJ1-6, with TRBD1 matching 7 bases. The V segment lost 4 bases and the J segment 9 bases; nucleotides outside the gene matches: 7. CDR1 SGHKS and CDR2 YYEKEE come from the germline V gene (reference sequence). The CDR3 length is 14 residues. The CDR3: CASSTGQATSPLHF. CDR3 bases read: TGTGCCAGCAGCACTGGACAGGCGACTTCACCC.

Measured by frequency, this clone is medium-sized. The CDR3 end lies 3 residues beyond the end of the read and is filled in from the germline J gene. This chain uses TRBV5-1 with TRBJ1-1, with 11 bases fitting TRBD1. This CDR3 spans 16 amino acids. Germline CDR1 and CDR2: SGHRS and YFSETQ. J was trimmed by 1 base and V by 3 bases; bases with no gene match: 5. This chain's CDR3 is CASSSDRGPGNTEAFF. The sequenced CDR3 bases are TGCGCCAGCAGCTCGGACAGGGGGCCTGGGAACACTGAA.

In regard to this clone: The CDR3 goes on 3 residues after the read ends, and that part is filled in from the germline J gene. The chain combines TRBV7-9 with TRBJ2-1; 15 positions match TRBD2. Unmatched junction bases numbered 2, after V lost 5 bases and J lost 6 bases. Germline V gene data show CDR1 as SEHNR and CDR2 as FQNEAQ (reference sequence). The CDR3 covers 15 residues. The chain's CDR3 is CASSPGLAGGNEQFF. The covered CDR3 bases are TGTGCCAGCAGCCCGGGACTAGCGGGAGGCAATGAG.

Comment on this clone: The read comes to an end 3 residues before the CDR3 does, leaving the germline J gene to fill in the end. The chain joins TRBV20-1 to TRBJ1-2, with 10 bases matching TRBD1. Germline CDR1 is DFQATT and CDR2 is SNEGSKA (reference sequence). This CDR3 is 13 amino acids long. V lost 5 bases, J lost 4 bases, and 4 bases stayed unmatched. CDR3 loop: CSAPRDRGYGYTF. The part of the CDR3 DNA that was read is TGCAGTGCTCCACGGGACAGGGGCTATGGC.

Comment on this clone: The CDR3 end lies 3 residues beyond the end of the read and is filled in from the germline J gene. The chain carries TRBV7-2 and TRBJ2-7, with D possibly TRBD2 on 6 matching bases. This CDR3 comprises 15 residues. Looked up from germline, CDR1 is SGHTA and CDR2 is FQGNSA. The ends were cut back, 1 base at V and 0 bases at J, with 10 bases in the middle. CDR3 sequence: CASSLGLAASYEQYF. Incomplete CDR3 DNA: TGTGCCAGCAGCTTAGGATTAGCGGCCTCCTACGAG.

The covered CDR3 bases are TGTGCCAGCAGTTTCTACGGGGGGGCTTTGAGGGAGACC. This encodes CASSFYGGALRET. The complete CDR3 sequence is CASSFYGGALRETQYF. The chain combines TRBV6-2 or TRBV6-3 with TRBJ2-5; 8 bases map to TRBD2. The read is 3 residues too short to cover the CDR3 end, so that end is filled in from the germline J gene. The CDR3 spans 16 residues. The J segment lost 5 bases and the V segment lost 4 bases, leaving 12 bases of the junction unmatched. Germline V lookup: CDR1 MNHEY, CDR2 SVGEGT.

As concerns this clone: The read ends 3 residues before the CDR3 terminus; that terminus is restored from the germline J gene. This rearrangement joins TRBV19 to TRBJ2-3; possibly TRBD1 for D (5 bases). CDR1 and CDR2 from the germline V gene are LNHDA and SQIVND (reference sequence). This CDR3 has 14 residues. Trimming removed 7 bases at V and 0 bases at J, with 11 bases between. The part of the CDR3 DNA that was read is TGTGCCAGTAAAACAGGACCGAGCACAGATACG. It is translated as CASKTGPSTDT. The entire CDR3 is CASKTGPSTDTQYF.

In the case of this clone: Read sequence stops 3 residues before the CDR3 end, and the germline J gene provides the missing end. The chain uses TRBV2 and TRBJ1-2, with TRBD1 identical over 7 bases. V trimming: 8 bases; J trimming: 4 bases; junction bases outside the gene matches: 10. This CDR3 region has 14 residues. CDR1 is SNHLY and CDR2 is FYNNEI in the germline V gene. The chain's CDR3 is CASGTGTEIYGYTF. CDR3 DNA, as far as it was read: TGTGCCAGCGGAACTGGGACAGAAATCTATGGC. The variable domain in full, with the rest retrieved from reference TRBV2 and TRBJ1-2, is EPEVTQTPSHQVTQMGQEVILRCVPISNHLYFYWYRQILGQKVEFLVSFYNNEISEKSEIFDDQFSVERPDGSNFTLKIRSTKLEDSAMYFCASGTGTEIYGYTFGSGTRLTVV.

The CDR3 DNA, read in part, is TGTGCCAGCAGCTCCAGCGTGCCTACG. Amino acids: CASSSSVPT. The whole CDR3 sequence reads CASSSSVPTQYF. The V gene is TRBV7-2, the J gene TRBJ2-3; D not certain. The CDR3 end lies 3 residues beyond the end of the read and is filled in from the germline J gene. The ends were cut back, 4 bases at V and 8 bases at J, with 10 bases in the middle. CDR1 SGHTA and CDR2 FQGNSA come from the germline V gene. The CDR3 runs to 12 residues.

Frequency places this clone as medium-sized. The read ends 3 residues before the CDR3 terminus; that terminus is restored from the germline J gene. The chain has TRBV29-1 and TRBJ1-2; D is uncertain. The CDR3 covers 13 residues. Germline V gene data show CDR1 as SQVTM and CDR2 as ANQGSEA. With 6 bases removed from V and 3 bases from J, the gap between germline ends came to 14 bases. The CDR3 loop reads CSVSQVPYYGYTF. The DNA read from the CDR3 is TGCAGCGTGAGCCAGGTGCCCTACTATGGC.

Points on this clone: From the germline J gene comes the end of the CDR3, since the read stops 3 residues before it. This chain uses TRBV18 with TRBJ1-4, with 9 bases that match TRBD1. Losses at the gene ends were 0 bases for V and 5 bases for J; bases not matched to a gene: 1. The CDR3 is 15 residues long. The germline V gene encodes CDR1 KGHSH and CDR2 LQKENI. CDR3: CASSPPDRGNEKLFF. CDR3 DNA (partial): TGTGCCAGCTCACCACCGGACAGGGGAAATGAAAAA.

The covered CDR3 bases are TGTGCCAGTAGTATCACCCAGGGCTCCTACAATGAG. Residues: CASSITQGSYNE. The full CDR3 protein is CASSITQGSYNEQFF. The V and J genes are TRBV19 and TRBJ2-1; possibly TRBD1 for D (5 bases). The sequence runs out 3 residues before the end of the CDR3; the remainder is reconstructed from the germline J gene. CDR1 is LNHDA and CDR2 is SQIVND in the germline V gene (reference sequence). This CDR3 contains 15 residues. V lost 3 bases and J 0 bases, leaving 9 bases between the germline ends.

CDR3 bases read: TGTGCCAGCAGACGTACTAGGTACCGAGACAATGAG. Its protein is CASRRTRYRDNE. The whole CDR3 protein reads CASRRTRYRDNEQFF. The chain recombines TRBV7-2 with TRBJ2-1, with a weak D call TRBD2 (5 bases). The DNA ends 3 residues before the CDR3 does, and the rest of the CDR3 is filled in from the germline J gene. Germline V gene sequence: CDR1 SGHTA, CDR2 FQGNSA. The CDR3 runs 15 residues. V lost 6 bases, J lost 5 bases, and 17 bases lay in between.

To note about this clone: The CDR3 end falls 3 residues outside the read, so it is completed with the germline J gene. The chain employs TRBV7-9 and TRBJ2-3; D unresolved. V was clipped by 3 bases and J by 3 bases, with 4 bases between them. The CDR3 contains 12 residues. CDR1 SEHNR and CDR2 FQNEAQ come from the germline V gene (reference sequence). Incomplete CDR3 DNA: TGTGCCAGCAGCTTTTCTACAGATACG. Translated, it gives CASSFSTDT. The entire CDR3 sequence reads CASSFSTDTQYF. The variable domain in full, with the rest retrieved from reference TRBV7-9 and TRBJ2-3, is DTGVSQNPRHKITKRGQNVTFRCDPISEHNRLYWYRQTLGQGPEFLTYFQNEAQLEKSRLLSDRFSAERPKGSFSTLEIQRTEQGDSAMYLCASSFSTDTQYFGPGTRLTVL.

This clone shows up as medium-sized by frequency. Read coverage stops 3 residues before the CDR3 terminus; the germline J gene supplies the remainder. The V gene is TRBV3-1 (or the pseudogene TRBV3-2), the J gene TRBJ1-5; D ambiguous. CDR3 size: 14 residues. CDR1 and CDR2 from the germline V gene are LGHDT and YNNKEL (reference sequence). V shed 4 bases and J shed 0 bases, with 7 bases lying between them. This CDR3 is CASSPEYSNQPQHF. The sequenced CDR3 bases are TGTGCCAGCAGCCCAGAATATAGCAATCAGCCC.

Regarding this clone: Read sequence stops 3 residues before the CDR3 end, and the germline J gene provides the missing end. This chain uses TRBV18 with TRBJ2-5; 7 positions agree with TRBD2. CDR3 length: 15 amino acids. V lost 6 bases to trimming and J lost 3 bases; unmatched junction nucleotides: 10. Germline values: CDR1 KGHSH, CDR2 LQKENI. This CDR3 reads CASSLTQRDKETQYF. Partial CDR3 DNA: TGTGCCAGCTCCCTAACCCAGCGGGATAAAGAGACC.

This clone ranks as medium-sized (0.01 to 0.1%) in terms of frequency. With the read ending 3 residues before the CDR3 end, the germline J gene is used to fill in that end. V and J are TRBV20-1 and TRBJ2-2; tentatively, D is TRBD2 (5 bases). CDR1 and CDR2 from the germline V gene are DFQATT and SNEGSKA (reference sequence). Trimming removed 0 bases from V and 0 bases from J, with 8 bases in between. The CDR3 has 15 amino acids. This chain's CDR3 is CSARDWRANTGELFF. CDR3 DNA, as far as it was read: TGCAGTGCTAGAGATTGGCGGGCGAACACCGGGGAG.

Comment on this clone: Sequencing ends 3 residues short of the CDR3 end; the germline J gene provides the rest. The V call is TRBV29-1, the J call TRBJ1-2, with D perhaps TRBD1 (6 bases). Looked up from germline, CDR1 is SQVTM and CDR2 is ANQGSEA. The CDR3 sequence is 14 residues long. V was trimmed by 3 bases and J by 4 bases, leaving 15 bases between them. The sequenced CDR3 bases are TGCAGCGTTGAGACCAAGGACAGTCTCTATGGC. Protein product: CSVETKDSLYG. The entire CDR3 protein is CSVETKDSLYGYTF.

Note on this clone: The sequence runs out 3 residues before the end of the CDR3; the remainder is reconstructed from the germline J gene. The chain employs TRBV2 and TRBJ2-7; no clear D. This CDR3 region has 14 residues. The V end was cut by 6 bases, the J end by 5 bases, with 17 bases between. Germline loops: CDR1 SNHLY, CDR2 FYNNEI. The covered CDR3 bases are TGTGCCAGCAGACCCGGGTTCCCGTCTCACGAG. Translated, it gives CASRPGFPSHE. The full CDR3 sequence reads CASRPGFPSHEQYF.

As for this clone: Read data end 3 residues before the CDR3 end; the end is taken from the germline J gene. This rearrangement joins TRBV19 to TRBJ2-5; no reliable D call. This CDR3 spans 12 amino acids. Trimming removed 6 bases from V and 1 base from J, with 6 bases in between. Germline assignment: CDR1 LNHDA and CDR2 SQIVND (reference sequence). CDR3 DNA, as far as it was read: TGTGCCAGTAGCCCCAGCCAAGAGACC. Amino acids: CASSPSQET. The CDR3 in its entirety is CASSPSQETQYF.

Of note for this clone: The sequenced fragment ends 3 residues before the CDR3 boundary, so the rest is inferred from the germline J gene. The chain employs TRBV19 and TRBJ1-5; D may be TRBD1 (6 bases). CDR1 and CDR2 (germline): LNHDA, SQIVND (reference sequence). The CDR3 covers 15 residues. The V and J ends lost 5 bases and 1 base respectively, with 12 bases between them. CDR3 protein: CASSSQGISNQPQHF. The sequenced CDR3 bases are TGTGCCAGTAGTTCTCAGGGGATAAGCAATCAGCCC.

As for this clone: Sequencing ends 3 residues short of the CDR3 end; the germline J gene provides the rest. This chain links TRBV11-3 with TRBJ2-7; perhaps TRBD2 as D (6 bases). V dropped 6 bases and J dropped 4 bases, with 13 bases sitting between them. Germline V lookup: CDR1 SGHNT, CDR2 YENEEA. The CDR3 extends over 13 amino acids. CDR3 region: CASRLTGDYEQYF. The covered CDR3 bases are TGTGCCAGCAGACTCACGGGGGATTACGAG.